This T cell receptor beta chain emerged from a study of CD4 and CD8 cells across lung adenocarcinoma regions. The ends were cut back, 0 bases at V and 7 bases at J, with 9 bases in the middle. The germline CDR1 and CDR2 sequences are GTSNPN and SVGIG (reference sequence). This CDR3 is built from 12 residues. This clonotype was observed a few times. The patients had localized lung adenocarcinoma, a non-small cell subtype. From the PCR reads, TCRdb called clonotypes with MiXCR, one entry per CDR3 protein. The sample has approximately 9,600 distinct CDR3 sequences; 40% to 55% are singletons. Sequencing input: CD4+ T cells from the margin of a lung tumor. This rearrangement joins TRBV30 to TRBJ2-5; D possibly corresponds to TRBD1 (5 bases). This clonotype was obtained from a female donor with lung adenocarcinoma. The CD4 and CD8 labels of this study may be unreliable. This CDR3 is CAWSVDSSTQYF. The CDR3 DNA follows: TGTGCCTGGAGTGTAGACAGCTCGACCCAGTACTTC.